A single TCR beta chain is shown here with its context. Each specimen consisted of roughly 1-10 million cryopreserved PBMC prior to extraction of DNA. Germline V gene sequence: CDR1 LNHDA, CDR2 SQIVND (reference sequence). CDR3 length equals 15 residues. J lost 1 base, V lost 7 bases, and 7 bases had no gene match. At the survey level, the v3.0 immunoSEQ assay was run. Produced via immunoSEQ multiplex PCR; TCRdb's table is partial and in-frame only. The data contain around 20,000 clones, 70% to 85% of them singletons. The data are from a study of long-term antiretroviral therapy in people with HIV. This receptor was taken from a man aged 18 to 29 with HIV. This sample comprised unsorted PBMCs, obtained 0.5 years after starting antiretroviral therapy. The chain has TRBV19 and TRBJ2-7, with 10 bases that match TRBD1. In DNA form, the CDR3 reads TGTGCCAGTATGAGCCGGGACAGGGGTTCCTACGAGCAGTACTTC. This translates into CASMSRDRGSYEQYF.